The next 14 T cell receptor beta chains were all read from a single sample in a study of human T cells and chemical hapten exposure. Time point: pre-sensitization, week 0. As for treatment: therapeutic diphenylcyclopropenone sensitization with weekly scalp DPC. TCRdb recomputed calls from the RACE reads with MiXCR, one row per CDR3 protein. The sample consists of about 290,000 distinct CDR3 sequences, around 7% of them appearing once. The material was whole blood, obtained in connection with sensitization to the hapten diphenylcyclopropenone (DPC). These receptors originate from a man aged 18 to 29 with alopecia areata. Some clones in this sample may be carry-over from other donors' samples.

This rearrangement joins TRBV6-2 or TRBV6-3 to TRBJ2-3, with D perhaps given as TRBD1 or TRBD2 (5 bases each). The CDR3 loop spans 15 amino acids. Trimming left V 8 bases short and J 0 bases short, with 15 bases between. Per the germline V gene, CDR1 is MNHEY and CDR2 is SVGEGT. The CDR3 reads CASGTWQPSTDTQYF. The CDR3 coding sequence is TGTGCCAGCGGGACCTGGCAGCCGAGCACAGATACGCAGTATTTT.

V usage is TRBV5-1 and J usage is TRBJ2-5; TRBD1 is a possible D gene (6 bases). V lost 4 bases to trimming and J lost 6 bases, with 10 bases between them. Germline V CDR1 and CDR2: SGHRS, YFSETQ. The CDR3 totals 12 residues. The DNA for the CDR3 is TGCGCCAGCAGCCTAGGACAGCAGACCCAGTACTTC. Its protein product is CASSLGQQTQYF.

This chain links TRBV20-1 with TRBJ1-6; the D gene is possibly TRBD1 (6 bases). V lost 3 bases and J 8 bases, leaving 17 bases between the germline ends. Germline CDR1 DFQATT, CDR2 SNEGSKA (reference sequence). The CDR3 contains 15 residues. The CDR3 protein is CSASLQGYSDSPLHF. For the CDR3, the DNA is TGCAGTGCTAGCCTACAGGGCTATTCGGATTCACCCCTCCACTTT.

The gene calls are TRBV7-9 and TRBJ2-3; TRBD1 agrees at 8 bases. Per the germline V gene, CDR1 is SEHNR and CDR2 is FQNEAQ (reference sequence). The CDR3 totals 16 residues. The junction had 8 bases not matched to a gene; V was cut back by 0 bases and J by 6 bases. In DNA, the CDR3 is TGTGCCAGCAGCTTAGCACCGGGACAGGAATCTGATACGCAGTATTTT. Translated: CASSLAPGQESDTQYF.

The rearrangement links TRBV28 to TRBJ2-1, with TRBD2 matching over 10 bases. CDR1 MDHEN and CDR2 SYDVKM come from the germline V gene. This CDR3 comprises 16 residues. V trimming: 5 bases; J trimming: 4 bases; junction bases outside the gene matches: 8. Written as DNA, the CDR3 is TGTGCCAGCAGTCCCGAACTAGCGGGGCGATACAATGAGCAGTTCTTC. It specifies CASSPELAGRYNEQFF.

This clonotype was seen a few times. V and J are TRBV5-1 and TRBJ2-7; D is possibly TRBD1 (5 bases). There are 15 residues in the CDR3. Trimming took 0 bases from V and 2 from J, leaving 12 bases between them. Germline V CDR1 and CDR2: SGHRS, YFSETQ. CDR3 bases: TGCGCCAGCAGCTTGGGGAGTCCCAGGGCCTACGAGCAGTACTTC. It codes for CASSLGSPRAYEQYF.

The CDR3 region is CASSSDTTINYGYTF. The CDR3 DNA sequence: TGCGCCAGCAGCTCTGATACCACGATTAACTATGGCTACACCTTC. The gene calls are TRBV5-1 and TRBJ1-2; D ambiguous. V lost 3 bases and J 1 base, leaving 13 bases between the germline ends. The CDR3 runs to 15 residues. CDR1 SGHRS and CDR2 YFSETQ come from the germline V gene.

The V call is TRBV6-5, the J call TRBJ2-5, with D possibly called TRBD1 or TRBD2 (5 bases each). The CDR3 spans 21 residues. Per the germline V gene, CDR1 is MNHEY and CDR2 is SVGAGI. Trimming pared 5 bases from V and 2 bases from J, leaving 33 bases between. This chain's CDR3 is CASSPLLIGTSHLENQETQYF. The CDR3 nucleotides read TGTGCCAGCAGTCCTCTTTTAATCGGGACGAGTCATCTGGAGAATCAAGAGACCCAGTACTTC.

The DNA of the CDR3 is TGTGCCAGCAGCTTAGAACCTGACAGGGACTCACCCCTCCACTTT. Protein sequence: CASSLEPDRDSPLHF. This chain uses TRBV7-2 with TRBJ1-6; 7 bases match TRBD1. There are 15 residues in the CDR3. CDR1 is SGHTA, CDR2 FQGNSA, per germline. With 1 base clipped from V and 10 bases from J, the junction kept 7 bases outside the gene matches.

This clonotype was recorded at least ten times. This chain joins TRBV20-1 and TRBJ2-1; 13 positions match TRBD2. CDR1 and CDR2 (germline): DFQATT, SNEGSKA (reference sequence). This CDR3 is 16 amino acids long. V was pared by 0 bases and J by 6 bases, with 5 bases of the junction left unmatched. CDR3 residues: CSARDELAGGRNEQFF. The CDR3 nucleotides are TGCAGTGCTAGAGATGAACTAGCGGGGGGGCGCAATGAGCAGTTCTTC.

CDR3 sequence reads: CASSPGQTLQETQYF. For the CDR3, the DNA is TGTGCCAGCAGCCCGGGACAGACACTCCAAGAGACCCAGTACTTC. The genes are TRBV11-2 and TRBJ2-5; 7 bases line up with TRBD1. Per the germline V gene, CDR1 is SGHAT and CDR2 is FQNNGV. Trimming removed 5 bases from V and 1 base from J; junction bases left unmatched: 7. CDR3 size: 15 residues. Based on the CDR3 plus reference TRBV11-2 and TRBJ2-5, the full variable domain is EAGVAQSPRYKIIEKRQSVAFWCNPISGHATLYWYQQILGQGPKLLIQFQNNGVVDDSQLPKDRFSAERLKGVDSTLKIQPAKLEDSAVYLCASSPGQTLQETQYFGPGTRLLVL.

As concerns this clonotype: At one end, the junction sequence differs from germline, possibly due to a read error. The rearrangement links TRBV6-2 or TRBV6-3 to TRBJ2-2; perhaps TRBD2 as D (5 bases). The CDR3 runs to 13 residues. Per the germline V gene, CDR1 is MNHEY and CDR2 is SVGEGT. The CDR3 DNA is TGTGCCAGCAGTTCTCGTAACACCGGGGAGCAGTTTTTT. Translated, it gives CASSSRNTGEQFF.

The chain has TRBV2 and TRBJ1-5; D unclear. V was clipped by 8 bases and J by 0 bases, with 11 bases between them. This CDR3 is 14 amino acids long. Germline CDR1 is SNHLY and CDR2 is FYNNEI. Written as DNA, the CDR3 is TGTGCCAGCCTTGAGAGTTATAGCAATCAGCCCCAGCATTTT. This translates into CASLESYSNQPQHF. The full variable domain, completed using reference TRBV2 and TRBJ1-5, is EPEVTQTPSHQVTQMGQEVILRCVPISNHLYFYWYRQILGQKVEFLVSFYNNEISEKSEIFDDQFSVERPDGSNFTLKIRSTKLEDSAMYFCASLESYSNQPQHFGDGTRLSIL.

J is TRBJ1-3 and V is TRBV7-8; a possible D gene is TRBD1 (5 bases). The V and J ends lost 0 bases and 3 bases respectively, with 9 bases between them. Germline CDR1 SGHVS, CDR2 FQNEAQ. The CDR3 contains 15 residues. The CDR3 DNA reads as TGTGCCAGCAGCTTAGCCCTGGGACTTGGAAACACCATATATTTT. Protein product: CASSLALGLGNTIYF.